Described below is a single T cell receptor (beta chain) sequence and its context. The sample comes from a study of Tregs in tolerant kidney transplant recipients. Study in general: Recipients received nonmyeloablative bone marrow transplants from related graft donors, with transient mixed chimerism.

Unstimulated Tregs (CD4+CD25+CD127-) and CD4+CD25- non-Tregs were sorted from PBMCs. An overnight rest at 37°C with approximately 210 IU/ml IL-2 preceded regulatory T cell sorting from thawed PBMCs. The method was immunoSEQ multiplex PCR; TCRdb's version includes in-frame clones alone and lacks a portion of them. The table records 60,000 to 65,000 clones, roughly 98% of them present only once. The V end lost 4 bases, the J end lost 4 bases, and 10 bases lay between the germline ends. This CDR3 region has 12 residues. Germline lookup yields CDR1 SQVTM and CDR2 ANQGSEA. The chain employs TRBV29-1 and TRBJ1-1; D is undetermined. This TCR derives from a human donor who received a combined kidney and bone marrow transplant. The sequencing used Tregs from blood, collected before the transplant. The CDR3 DNA reads as TGCAGCGTTGGGGCCGTCGGCACTGAAGCTTTCTTT. It codes for CSVGAVGTEAFF.